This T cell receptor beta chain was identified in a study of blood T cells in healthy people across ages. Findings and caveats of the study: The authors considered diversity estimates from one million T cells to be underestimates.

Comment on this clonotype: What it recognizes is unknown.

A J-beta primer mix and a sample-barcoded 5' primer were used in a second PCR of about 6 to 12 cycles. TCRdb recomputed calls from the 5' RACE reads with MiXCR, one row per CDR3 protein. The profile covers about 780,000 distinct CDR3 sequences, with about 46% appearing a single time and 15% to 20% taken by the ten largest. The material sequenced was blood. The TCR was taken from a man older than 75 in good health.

The CDR3 DNA reads as TGTGCCAGCAGCGTGCAGGTCCAAGAGACCCAGTACTTC. Protein product: CASSVQVQETQYF. The chain links TRBV11-1 to TRBJ2-7; no clear D. Matching the DNA end better, TRBJ2-5 makes the J call doubtful. The length of the CDR3 is 13 residues. Germline CDR1 SGHAT, CDR2 FQDESV (reference sequence).